This T cell receptor beta chain was found in a study of regulatory T cells in long-lasting Graves disease. Remarks on this clonotype: A much larger clone is a single base away; this may be a read error.

This CDR3 spans 15 amino acids. Germline V gene data show CDR1 as SQVTM and CDR2 as ANQGSEA. Regarding time point: newly diagnosed GD, antithyroid drugs for less than 3 months. Following extraction of RNA from PBMCs, that RNA was used to make the TCR library. Libraries of TCR beta came from iRepertoire HTBI primers plus Arm-PCR of CDR3 regions. MiXCR, applied by TCRdb to the multiplex PCR reads, yields one record per CDR3 protein. Of over 400,000 distinct CDR3 sequences in the sample, approximately 14% were seen once. The data also belong to a second study, concerning T cells in Graves' hyperthyroidism and ophthalmopathy.

The chain is built from TRBV29-1 and TRBJ2-5; 13 nucleotides line up with TRBD2. Sequenced here: peripheral blood mononuclear cells (PBMCs), sampled at new diagnosis, from a patient treated with antithyroid drugs. This clonotype was sampled from a woman aged 45-59 years with Graves disease. The DNA for the CDR3 is TGCAGCGTCCGGACTAGCGGGAGCCAATTCAATGAGCCGTTCTTC. This sequence encodes CSVRTSGSQFNEPFF.